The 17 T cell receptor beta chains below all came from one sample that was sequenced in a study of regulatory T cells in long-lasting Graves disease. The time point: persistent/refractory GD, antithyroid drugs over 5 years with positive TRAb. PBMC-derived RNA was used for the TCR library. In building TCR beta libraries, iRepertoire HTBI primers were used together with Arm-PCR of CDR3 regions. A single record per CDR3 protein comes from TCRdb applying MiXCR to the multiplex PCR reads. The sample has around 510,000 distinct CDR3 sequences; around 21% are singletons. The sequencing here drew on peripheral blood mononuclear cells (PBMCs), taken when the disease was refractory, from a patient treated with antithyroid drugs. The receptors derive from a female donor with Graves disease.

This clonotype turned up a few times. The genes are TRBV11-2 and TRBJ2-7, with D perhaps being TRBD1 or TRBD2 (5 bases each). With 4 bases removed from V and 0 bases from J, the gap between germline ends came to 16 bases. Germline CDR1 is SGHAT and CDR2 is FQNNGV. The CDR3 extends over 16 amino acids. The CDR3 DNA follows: TGTGCCAGCAGCTCTACCTCGGGACCCTACTCCTACGAGCAGTACTTC. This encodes CASSSTSGPYSYEQYF.

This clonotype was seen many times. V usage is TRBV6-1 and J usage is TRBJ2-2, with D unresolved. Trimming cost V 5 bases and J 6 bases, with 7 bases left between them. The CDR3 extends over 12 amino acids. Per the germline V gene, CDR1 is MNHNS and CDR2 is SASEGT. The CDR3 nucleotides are TGTGCCAGCAGTAAAAGGTCCGGGGAGCTGTTTTTT. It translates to CASSKRSGELFF.

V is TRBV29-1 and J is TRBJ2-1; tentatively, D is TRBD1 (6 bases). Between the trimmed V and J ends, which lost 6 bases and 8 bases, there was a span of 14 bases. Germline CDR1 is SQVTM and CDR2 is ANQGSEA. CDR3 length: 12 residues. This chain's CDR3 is CSVEQGVYEQFF. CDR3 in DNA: TGCAGCGTAGAACAGGGAGTCTATGAGCAGTTCTTC.

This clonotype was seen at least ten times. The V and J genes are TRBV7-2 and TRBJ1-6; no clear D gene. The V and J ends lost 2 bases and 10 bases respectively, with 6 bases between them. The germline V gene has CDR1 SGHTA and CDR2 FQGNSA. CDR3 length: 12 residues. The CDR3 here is CASSLTDSPLHF. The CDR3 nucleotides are TGTGCCAGCAGCTTAACAGACTCACCCCTCCACTTT. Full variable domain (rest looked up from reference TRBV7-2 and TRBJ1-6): GAGVSQSPSNKVTEKGKDVELRCDPISGHTALYWYRQSLGQGLEFLIYFQGNSAPDKSGLPSDRFSAERTGGSVSTLTIQRTQQEDSAVYLCASSLTDSPLHFGNGTRLTVT.

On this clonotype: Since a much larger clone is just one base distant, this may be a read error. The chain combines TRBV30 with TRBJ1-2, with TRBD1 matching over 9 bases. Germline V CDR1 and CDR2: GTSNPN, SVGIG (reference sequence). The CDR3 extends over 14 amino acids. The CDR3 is CAWSPGQGDYGHTF. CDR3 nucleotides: TGTGCCTGGAGTCCGGGACAGGGAGACTATGGCCACACCTTC.

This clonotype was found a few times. CDR3: CASSLEAGFLGSYNEQFF. As DNA, the CDR3 is TGTGCCAGCAGCTTAGAGGCGGGATTCCTGGGCTCCTACAATGAGCAGTTCTTC. The rearrangement uses TRBV7-9 and TRBJ2-1; perhaps TRBD2 as D (6 bases). Per germline, CDR1 SEHNR and CDR2 FQNEAQ (reference sequence). With 1 base removed from V and 0 bases from J, the gap between germline ends came to 16 bases. CDR3 length: 18 amino acids.

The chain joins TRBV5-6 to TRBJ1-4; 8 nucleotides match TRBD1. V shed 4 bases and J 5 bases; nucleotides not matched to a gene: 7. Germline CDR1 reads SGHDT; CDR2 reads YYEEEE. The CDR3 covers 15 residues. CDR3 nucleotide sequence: TGTGCCAGCAGCACCTACAGGGGGAGGAATGAAAAACTGTTTTTT. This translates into CASSTYRGRNEKLFF.

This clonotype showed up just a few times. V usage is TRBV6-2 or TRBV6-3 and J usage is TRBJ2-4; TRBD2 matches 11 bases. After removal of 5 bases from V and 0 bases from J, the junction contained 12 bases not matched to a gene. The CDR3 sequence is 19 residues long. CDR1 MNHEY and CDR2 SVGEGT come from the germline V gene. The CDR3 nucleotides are TGTGCCAGCAGTCCCAGACTAGCGGGAACCCTTCTAGCCAAAAACATTCAGTACTTC. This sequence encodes CASSPRLAGTLLAKNIQYF.

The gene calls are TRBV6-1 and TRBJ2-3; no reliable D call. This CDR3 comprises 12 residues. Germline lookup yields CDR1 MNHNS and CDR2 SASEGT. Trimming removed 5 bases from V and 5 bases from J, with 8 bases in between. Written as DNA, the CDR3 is TGTGCCAGCAGTATTACAGAAGATACGCAGTATTTT. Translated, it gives CASSITEDTQYF.

CDR3 region: CASSVVSGRLTGELFF. In DNA form, the CDR3 reads TGTGCCAGCAGCGTCGTTAGCGGGAGGCTCACCGGGGAGCTGTTTTTT. The chain combines TRBV9 with TRBJ2-2, with TRBD2 matching over 10 bases. J lost 4 bases, V lost 2 bases, and 5 bases had no gene match. This CDR3 contains 16 residues. Germline V gene sequence: CDR1 SGDLS, CDR2 YYNGEE.

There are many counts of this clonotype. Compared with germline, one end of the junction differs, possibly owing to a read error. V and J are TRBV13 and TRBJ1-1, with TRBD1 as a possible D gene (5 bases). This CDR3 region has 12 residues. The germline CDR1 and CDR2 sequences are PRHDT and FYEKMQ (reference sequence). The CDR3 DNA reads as TGTGCCAGCAGCTCCTATATCGAGGGGCCCGCCTTT. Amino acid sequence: CASSSYIEGPAF.

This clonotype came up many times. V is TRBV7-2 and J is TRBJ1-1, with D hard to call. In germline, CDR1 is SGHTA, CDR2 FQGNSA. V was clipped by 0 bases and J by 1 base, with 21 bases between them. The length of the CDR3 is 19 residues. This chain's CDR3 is CASSLAHPAVYDANTEAFF. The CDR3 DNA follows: TGTGCCAGCAGCTTAGCCCACCCCGCCGTCTACGACGCGAACACTGAAGCTTTCTTT.

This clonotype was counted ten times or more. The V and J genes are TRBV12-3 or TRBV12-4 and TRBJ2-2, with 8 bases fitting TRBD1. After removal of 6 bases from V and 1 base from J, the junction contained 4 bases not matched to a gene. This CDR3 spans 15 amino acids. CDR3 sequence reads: CASRTGTGNTGELFF. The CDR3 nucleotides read TGTGCCAGCAGGACCGGGACAGGGAACACCGGGGAGCTGTTTTTT.

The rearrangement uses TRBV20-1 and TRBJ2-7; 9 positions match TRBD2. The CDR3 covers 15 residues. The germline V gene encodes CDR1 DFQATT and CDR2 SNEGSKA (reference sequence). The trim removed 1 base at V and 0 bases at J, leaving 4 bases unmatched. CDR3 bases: TGCAGTGCTAGAGGGACTAGCGAGAGCTCCTACGAGCAGTACTTC. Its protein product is CSARGTSESSYEQYF.

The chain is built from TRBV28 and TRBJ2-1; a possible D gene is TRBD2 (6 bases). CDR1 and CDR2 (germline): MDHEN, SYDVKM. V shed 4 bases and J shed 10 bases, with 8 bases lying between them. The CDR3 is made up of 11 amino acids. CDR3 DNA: TGTGCCAGCAGTTCCGGGAGAGAGCAGTTCTTC. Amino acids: CASSSGREQFF.

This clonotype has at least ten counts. The chain's CDR3 is CASSLDGKRESQETQYF. CDR3 nucleotide sequence: TGTGCCAGCAGCTTAGACGGAAAGCGGGAGAGTCAAGAGACCCAGTACTTC. The genes are TRBV7-9 and TRBJ2-5; TRBD2 agrees at 8 bases. J gave up 2 bases and V 1 base, and 9 bases lay outside the gene matches. The CDR3 has 17 residues. From germline, CDR1 is SEHNR and CDR2 FQNEAQ (reference sequence).

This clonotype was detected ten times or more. CDR3: CASSSSSGTGGSQETQYF. CDR3 nucleotide sequence: TGTGCCAGCAGTTCCTCCTCCGGGACAGGGGGCTCCCAAGAGACCCAGTACTTC. The chain carries TRBV28 and TRBJ2-5; 12 bases are a match to TRBD1. The germline CDR1 and CDR2 sequences are MDHEN and SYDVKM. The V segment lost 4 bases and the J segment 1 base; nucleotides outside the gene matches: 10. This CDR3 spans 18 amino acids.